This T cell receptor (beta chain) comes out of a study of blood T cell repertoires in COVID-19. About the research overall: The United States, Italy and Spain supplied acute and convalescent COVID-19 samples.

The repertoire was sequenced with immunoSEQ multiplex PCR; TCRdb's copy has only in-frame clones and lacks some. Among approximately 300,000 clones, more than 80% were seen once, and the ten largest hold over 3.5%. The sample taken for sequencing was peripheral blood. The origin of this receptor is a woman aged 40 to 50 with acute or convalescent COVID-19.

The DNA for the CDR3 is TGTGCCAGCAGCCCTAGGACCCTAGCGGGGGCCGTTCCAATCACAGATACGCAGTATTTT. This codes for CASSPRTLAGAVPITDTQYF. The chain links TRBV6-4 to TRBJ2-3, with 10 bases matching TRBD2. CDR1 and CDR2 (germline): MRHNA, SNTAGT. V shed 6 bases, J shed 2 bases, and the junction held 20 bases outside the gene matches. The CDR3 is 20 amino acids.